The 29 T cell receptor beta chains in this list originate from one sample, sequenced in a study of blood T cell repertoires in COVID-19. The protocol was immunoSEQ multiplex PCR, while the TCRdb copy is restricted to in-frame clones and leaves out a portion. The data contain over 35,000 clones, roughly 83% of them singletons. The sample consisted of peripheral blood. The receptors were sampled from a human donor with acute or convalescent COVID-19. The donor label of this sample is uncertain.

The genes are TRBV11-3 and TRBJ2-1; TRBD1 matches 11 bases. The CDR3 sequence is 20 residues long. Trimming removed 0 bases from V and 0 bases from J; junction bases left unmatched: 10. Germline values: CDR1 SGHNT, CDR2 YENEEA. CDR3 loop: CASSLDFRTGGPSSYNEQFF. The CDR3 nucleotides are TGTGCCAGCAGCTTAGATTTCAGGACAGGGGGCCCCAGCTCCTACAATGAGCAGTTCTTC.

This clone occurred once. The chain has TRBV2 and TRBJ2-5; 11 bases are shared with TRBD1. The length of the CDR3 is 14 residues. J lost 3 bases, V lost 6 bases, and 3 bases had no gene match. The germline gives CDR1 SNHLY, CDR2 FYNNEI. The CDR3 DNA sequence: TGTGCCAGCAGACGGACAGGGGGCAAAGAGACCCAGTACTTC. This sequence encodes CASRRTGGKETQYF.

The CDR3 DNA reads TGTGCCAGCAGATCGGGATCCGAGCAGTACTTC. This translates into CASRSGSEQYF. The V gene is TRBV3-1 (or the pseudogene TRBV3-2), the J gene TRBJ2-7; perhaps TRBD2 as D (5 bases). The V and J ends lost 6 bases and 6 bases respectively, with 9 bases between them. The CDR3 loop spans 11 amino acids. Germline lookup yields CDR1 LGHDT and CDR2 YNNKEL (reference sequence).

This clone occurred once. V and J are TRBV7-9 and TRBJ2-1; a possible D gene is TRBD2 (5 bases). Germline lookup yields CDR1 SEHNR and CDR2 FQNEAQ (reference sequence). Trimming took off 5 bases at V and 4 bases at J, with 9 bases between the two ends. The CDR3 length is 13 residues. Here the CDR3 reads CASSPPGYNEQFF. The CDR3, as DNA: TGTGCCAGCAGCCCGCCGGGATACAATGAGCAGTTCTTC.

The V gene is TRBV5-1, the J gene TRBJ2-7; possibly TRBD1 for D (6 bases). The CDR3 extends over 13 amino acids. V was trimmed by 0 bases and J by 6 bases, leaving 10 bases between them. CDR1 and CDR2 from the germline V gene are SGHRS and YFSETQ. The CDR3 sequence: CASSLGDIGEQYF. CDR3 coding DNA: TGCGCCAGCAGCTTGGGGGACATAGGCGAGCAGTACTTC. Variable domain in full (rest from reference TRBV5-1 and TRBJ2-7): KAGVTQTPRYLIKTRGQQVTLSCSPISGHRSVSWYQQTPGQGLQFLFEYFSETQRNKGNFPGRFSGRQFSNSRSEMNVSTLELGDSALYLCASSLGDIGEQYFGPGTRLTVT.

The chain links TRBV13 to TRBJ1-2; 7 bases are shared with TRBD1. Germline CDR1 PRHDT, CDR2 FYEKMQ (reference sequence). V was pared by 0 bases and J by 7 bases, with 2 bases of the junction left unmatched. The CDR3 consists of 13 residues. This CDR3 reads CASSLGAGGGYTF. The CDR3 DNA follows: TGTGCCAGCAGCTTAGGGGCAGGGGGTGGCTACACCTTC.

Written as DNA, the CDR3 is TGTGCCAGCAGCCGAGGACAGGGGGCCTACGAGCAGTACTTC. Its translation is CASSRGQGAYEQYF. V and J are TRBV7-8 and TRBJ2-7, with TRBD1 matching 10 bases. The germline gives CDR1 SGHVS, CDR2 FQNEAQ. The CDR3 runs to 14 residues. With 5 bases clipped from V and 2 bases from J, the junction kept 3 bases outside the gene matches.

This chain connects TRBV28 to TRBJ2-5; D possibly corresponds to TRBD2 (5 bases). Germline CDR1 and CDR2: MDHEN and SYDVKM. V was cut by 8 bases and J by 5 bases, with 18 bases left in between. CDR3 length: 14 residues. CDR3 sequence reads: CASYPGNGRETQYF. CDR3 nucleotide sequence: TGTGCCAGCTATCCGGGAAACGGGCGGGAGACCCAGTACTTC.

The rearrangement uses TRBV4-2 and TRBJ2-2; 8 bases are a match to TRBD1. CDR1 is LGHNA, CDR2 YNFKEQ, per germline. Trimming removed 0 bases from V and 7 bases from J; junction bases left unmatched: 7. There are 16 residues in the CDR3. This CDR3 reads CASSQDVSGGYGELFF. The CDR3 nucleotides are TGTGCCAGCAGCCAAGATGTTTCAGGGGGCTACGGGGAGCTGTTTTTT.

The chain is built from TRBV6-6 and TRBJ1-5; weak D call: TRBD1 (6 bases). The CDR3 runs to 16 residues. Germline V gene data show CDR1 as MNHNY and CDR2 as SVGAGI (reference sequence). Trimming cost V 5 bases and J 9 bases, with 23 bases left between them. DNA of the CDR3: TGTGCCAGCAGTCGAAGCCGGGCCCAGGGGACGGGGCCCCAGCATTTT. Its translation: CASSRSRAQGTGPQHF.

This chain uses TRBV19 with TRBJ2-7; 14 bases agree with TRBD2. Trimming at V came to 5 bases and at J to 3 bases, leaving 15 bases not matched to a gene. The CDR3 contains 19 residues. From germline, CDR1 is LNHDA and CDR2 SQIVND (reference sequence). The CDR3 is CASSATGTSGGTLVYEQYF. CDR3 DNA sequence: TGTGCCAGTAGTGCCACCGGGACTAGCGGGGGAACGTTGGTCTACGAGCAGTACTTC.

The genes are TRBV6-1 and TRBJ1-3; D uncertain. Per the germline V gene, CDR1 is MNHNS and CDR2 is SASEGT. The CDR3 sequence is 14 residues long. V lost 0 bases and J 5 bases, leaving 8 bases between the germline ends. This CDR3 is CASSEAPIRNTIYF. The CDR3 DNA reads as TGTGCCAGCAGTGAAGCTCCTATTAGAAACACCATATATTTT.

This chain links TRBV9 with TRBJ1-1; D not certain. V dropped 7 bases and J dropped 1 base, with 17 bases sitting between them. There are 15 residues in the CDR3. Looked up from germline, CDR1 is SGDLS and CDR2 is YYNGEE. CDR3 region: CASAREVATNTEAFF. The CDR3 DNA reads as TGTGCCAGCGCGAGGGAAGTGGCAACGAACACTGAAGCTTTCTTT.

The chain links TRBV7-6 to TRBJ1-6, with 7 nucleotides matching TRBD1. Germline trimming cut 2 bases from V and 8 bases from J; bases unmatched to any gene: 6. This CDR3 is built from 15 residues. Germline-derived CDR1 and CDR2 are SGHVS and FNYEAQ. This CDR3 is CASSLTRQGDSPLHF. CDR3 bases: TGTGCCAGCAGCTTAACTCGCCAGGGGGATTCACCCCTCCACTTT.

The chain recombines TRBV12-3 or TRBV12-4 with TRBJ2-1, with 9 bases that match TRBD1. The CDR3 covers 13 residues. The J segment lost 7 bases and the V segment lost 6 bases, leaving 4 bases of the junction unmatched. The CDR3 nucleotides read TGTGCCAGCAGGCCCGGGACAGGGAATGAGCAGTTCTTC. This translates into CASRPGTGNEQFF.

This chain links TRBV3-1 (or the pseudogene TRBV3-2) with TRBJ1-2, with TRBD1 as a possible D gene (5 bases). The CDR3 is made up of 14 amino acids. From germline, CDR1 is LGHDT and CDR2 YNNKEL (reference sequence). Trimming left V 1 base short and J 7 bases short, with 13 bases between. The CDR3 loop reads CASSQGQSRGGYTF. CDR3 bases: TGTGCCAGCAGCCAAGGACAGTCAAGAGGTGGCTACACCTTC.

This chain joins TRBV29-1 and TRBJ2-5; tentatively, D is TRBD1 (6 bases). CDR3 length: 14 amino acids. Trimming cost V 6 bases and J 0 bases, with 14 bases left between them. Germline lookup yields CDR1 SQVTM and CDR2 ANQGSEA. Here the CDR3 reads CSVAEQGHQETQYF. As DNA, the CDR3 is TGCAGCGTAGCGGAACAGGGACACCAAGAGACCCAGTACTTC. Based on the CDR3 plus reference TRBV29-1 and TRBJ2-5, the full variable domain is SAVISQKPSRDICQRGTSLTIQCQVDSQVTMMFWYRQQPGQSLTLIATANQGSEATYESGFVIDKFPISRPNLTFSTLTVSNMSPEDSSIYLCSVAEQGHQETQYFGPGTRLLVL.

J is TRBJ1-4 and V is TRBV15; TRBD1 matches at 8 bases. The ends lost 5 bases at V and 6 bases at J; junction bases unmatched: 5. The germline V gene has CDR1 LNHNV and CDR2 YYDKDF (reference sequence). This CDR3 is 14 amino acids long. CDR3 sequence: CATSSQGADEKLFF. The CDR3 DNA is TGTGCCACCAGCTCTCAGGGGGCGGATGAAAAACTGTTTTTT.

The CDR3 DNA is TGCGCCAGCAGCCCAAAATCTGGGGGGGAAGCTTTCTTT. Its protein product is CASSPKSGGEAFF. The V gene is TRBV4-3, the J gene TRBJ1-1; D is perhaps TRBD1 (5 bases). The V gene lost 4 bases and the J gene lost 8 bases, with 14 bases spanning the gap. The CDR3 runs 13 residues. Germline lookup yields CDR1 LGHNA and CDR2 YSLEER.

The chain couples TRBV6-5 to TRBJ2-4; a weak D match, TRBD1 (6 bases). This CDR3 has 14 residues. V lost 4 bases to trimming and J lost 7 bases, with 14 bases between them. CDR1 MNHEY and CDR2 SVGAGI come from the germline V gene. In DNA, the CDR3 is TGTGCCAGCAGTTCGGGATCGCAGGGGAACATTCAGTACTTC. It yields the protein CASSSGSQGNIQYF.

This clone was detected only once. The V gene is TRBV5-1, the J gene TRBJ1-2, with 9 bases fitting TRBD1. The CDR3 is 15 amino acids. With 4 bases clipped from V and 4 bases from J, the junction kept 8 bases outside the gene matches. Germline lookup yields CDR1 SGHRS and CDR2 YFSETQ. The CDR3 here is CASSPLGQGSYGYTF. The CDR3 DNA reads as TGCGCCAGCAGCCCATTGGGACAGGGAAGCTATGGCTACACCTTC.

The chain links TRBV3-1 (or the pseudogene TRBV3-2) to TRBJ1-4; tentatively, D is TRBD1 (5 bases). Trimming stripped 3 bases from V and 6 bases from J, with 11 bases between. The CDR3 is 14 amino acids. Per germline, CDR1 LGHDT and CDR2 YNNKEL (reference sequence). CDR3 in DNA: TGTGCCAGCAGCCACAGAAGGGGCTATGAAAAACTGTTTTTT. Protein product: CASSHRRGYEKLFF.

The rearrangement uses TRBV21-1 and TRBJ1-1. TRBV21-1 is assigned pseudogene status. This CDR3 contains 17 residues. The CDR3 nucleotides are TGTGCCAGCAGCTCCGGAGGGAGGGCAGGGCCCAACACTGAAGCTTTCTTT. Encoded protein: CASSSGGRAGPNTEAFF.

This sequence joins TRBV5-1 and TRBJ1-2; 11 bases match TRBD1. Germline CDR1 is SGHRS and CDR2 is YFSETQ. J gave up 3 bases and V 4 bases, and 5 bases lay outside the gene matches. The CDR3 spans 15 residues. The CDR3 nucleotides are TGCGCCAGCAGCGGAGGGACAGGGGGTTACTATGGCTACACCTTC. The encoded protein is CASSGGTGGYYGYTF.

This CDR3 is CASIPKASGVGAQYF. The CDR3 DNA follows: TGTGCCAGCATCCCCAAGGCTAGCGGGGTCGGGGCCCAGTACTTC. V gene TRBV7-2 combines with J gene TRBJ2-5; TRBD2 matches 9 bases. The V gene end was trimmed by 7 bases and the J gene end by 9 bases; junction bases not matched to a gene: 15. CDR1 and CDR2 (germline): SGHTA, FQGNSA. CDR3 length equals 15 residues.

The rearrangement links TRBV27 to TRBJ2-5, with D perhaps TRBD2 (7 bases). Germline assignment: CDR1 MNHEY and CDR2 SMNVEV (reference sequence). The CDR3 sequence is 15 residues long. V lost 0 bases and J lost 9, with 17 bases in between. The CDR3 bases are TGTGCCAGCAGTTTATCGAACGGGGGGCGCGATGCCCAGTACTTC. Residues: CASSLSNGGRDAQYF.

The rearrangement joins TRBV9 to TRBJ2-1; perhaps TRBD2 as D (6 bases). The germline V gene encodes CDR1 SGDLS and CDR2 YYNGEE. Between the trimmed V and J ends, which lost 4 bases and 7 bases, there was a span of 15 bases. There are 14 residues in the CDR3. The CDR3 region has the DNA TGTGCCAGCAGCCCGCGGGAAACGAGAAATGAGCAGTTCTTC. This sequence encodes CASSPRETRNEQFF.

This chain connects TRBV6-5 to TRBJ2-3, with D possibly TRBD2 on 5 matching bases. CDR1 and CDR2 from the germline V gene are MNHEY and SVGAGI. With 6 bases removed from V and 2 bases from J, the gap between germline ends came to 15 bases. The CDR3 has 15 residues. In nucleotides, the CDR3 is TGTGCCAGCAGGCGGACTGGATCCGACACAGATACGCAGTATTTT. Translation: CASRRTGSDTDTQYF.

The chain links TRBV2 to TRBJ2-1, with D possibly TRBD2 on 8 matching bases. Germline-derived CDR1 and CDR2 are SNHLY and FYNNEI. The ends were cut back, 5 bases at V and 2 bases at J, with 16 bases in the middle. The CDR3 has 16 amino acids. The CDR3: CASSREGALAYNEQFF. The CDR3 coding sequence is TGTGCCAGCAGTCGGGAGGGGGCCTTGGCCTACAATGAGCAGTTCTTC.